The 15 T cell receptor beta chains below all came from one sample that was sequenced in a study of long-term antiretroviral therapy in people with HIV (dated 2022 in TCRdb). The immunoSEQ hsTCRB v3.0 assay was used at survey level resolution to sequence the TRB variable region. In its TCRdb copy, this immuneACCESS table keeps in-frame sequences only and misses some clones. Where compared with another copy, unresolved V genes explain less than half of these, and the others have no known cause. For this sample there are 25,000 to 35,000 clones; 95% to 97% appear just once. 2.4% of the sample belongs to the ten largest clones. The sequencing used unsorted PBMCs, collected 6.6 years after starting antiretroviral therapy. The receptors come from a man aged 25 to 40 with HIV.

The rearrangement links TRBV4-1 to TRBJ2-5; 8 positions agree with TRBD2. In germline, CDR1 is MGHRA, CDR2 YSYEKL. The V and J ends lost 3 bases and 5 bases, in that order; junction bases with no gene match: 2. CDR3 length equals 13 residues. The CDR3 nucleotides are TGCGCCAGCAGCCACGGGACTAGGGAGACCCAGTACTTC. Residues: CASSHGTRETQYF.

The V and J genes are TRBV7-6 and TRBJ2-2; tentative D call: TRBD2 (6 bases). This CDR3 spans 14 amino acids. V lost 5 bases, J lost 6 bases, and 13 bases lay in between. CDR1 and CDR2 from the germline V gene are SGHVS and FNYEAQ. CDR3 DNA: TGTGCCAGCAGCCCGCCGACTAGTCCCGGGGAGCTGTTTTTT. This codes for CASSPPTSPGELFF.

This sequence joins TRBV19 and TRBJ2-1, with 15 bases fitting TRBD2. This CDR3 spans 17 amino acids. V lost 4 bases and J lost 2; bases outside the gene matches: 3. Looked up from germline, CDR1 is LNHDA and CDR2 is SQIVND (reference sequence). CDR3 protein: CASSRTSGGATYNEQFF. The CDR3 DNA reads as TGTGCCAGTAGTAGGACTAGCGGGGGGGCCACCTACAATGAGCAGTTCTTC.

This chain uses TRBV2 with TRBJ1-1; no definite D call. Trimming cost V 3 bases and J 0 bases, with 8 bases left between them. CDR3 length: 14 residues. Germline V gene data show CDR1 as SNHLY and CDR2 as FYNNEI. The CDR3 is CASSESHLNTEAFF. Written as DNA, the CDR3 is TGTGCCAGCAGTGAGTCTCACTTGAACACTGAAGCTTTCTTT.

In its sample, this clone was seen once. The genes are TRBV29-1 and TRBJ1-2; D not certain. The V end was cut by 0 bases, the J end by 6 bases, with 14 bases between. CDR1 and CDR2 from the germline V gene are SQVTM and ANQGSEA. CDR3 length equals 14 residues. The CDR3 protein is CSVEDGVGYDGYTF. The CDR3 DNA follows: TGCAGCGTTGAAGATGGGGTAGGGTATGATGGCTACACCTTC.

This clone is a singleton in its sample. The chain employs TRBV30 and TRBJ1-2; 9 nucleotides align to TRBD1. Trimming removed 3 bases from V and 6 bases from J; junction bases left unmatched: 8. From germline, CDR1 is GTSNPN and CDR2 SVGIG (reference sequence). The CDR3 totals 14 residues. DNA for the CDR3: TGTGCCTGGAGGTGGGGGACAGGGCCAGATGGCTACACCTTC. Its translation: CAWRWGTGPDGYTF. Complete variable domain (other parts from reference TRBV30 and TRBJ1-2): SQTIHQWPATLVQPVGSPLSLECTVEGTSNPNLYWYRQAAGRGLQLLFYSVGIGQISSEVPQNLSASRPQDRQFILSSKKLLLSDSGFYLCAWRWGTGPDGYTFGSGTRLTVV.

J is TRBJ2-3 and V is TRBV7-2; 9 bases align to TRBD1. Germline V gene sequence: CDR1 SGHTA, CDR2 FQGNSA. There are 13 residues in the CDR3. V lost 6 bases, J lost 10 bases, and 8 bases stayed unmatched. The CDR3: CASRAPGQGSQYF. CDR3 DNA sequence: TGTGCCAGCAGGGCTCCGGGACAGGGATCGCAGTATTTT.

V gene TRBV6-6 combines with J gene TRBJ2-7; the D is unclear. This CDR3 spans 12 amino acids. The ends were cut back, 2 bases at V and 2 bases at J, with 4 bases in the middle. Germline CDR1 MNHNY, CDR2 SVGAGI (reference sequence). CDR3 DNA: TGTGCCAGCAGTTACGGAACCTACGAGCAGTACTTC. This gives the protein CASSYGTYEQYF.

This chain links TRBV13 with TRBJ2-7; either TRBD1 or TRBD2 may supply D (5 bases each). V was pared by 5 bases and J by 5 bases, with 10 bases between. The CDR3 consists of 12 residues. Germline V gives CDR1 PRHDT, CDR2 FYEKMQ (reference sequence). CDR3 coding DNA: TGTGCCAGCAGCGGGGGATGGAACGAGCAGTACTTC. It codes for CASSGGWNEQYF.

The genes are TRBV4-1 and TRBJ2-7; maybe TRBD1 (6 bases). The V end was cut by 1 base, the J end by 3 bases, with 13 bases between. Germline V gene sequence: CDR1 MGHRA, CDR2 YSYEKL. CDR3 length equals 15 residues. CDR3 in DNA: TGCGCCAGCAGCCAAGTTGGGGGCTCACTCTACGAGCAGTACTTC. This gives the protein CASSQVGGSLYEQYF.

The rearrangement joins TRBV19 to TRBJ1-5, with TRBD1 identical over 7 bases. This CDR3 region has 16 residues. Losses at the gene ends were 5 bases for V and 1 base for J; bases not matched to a gene: 8. Germline V lookup: CDR1 LNHDA, CDR2 SQIVND (reference sequence). In DNA, the CDR3 is TGTGCCAGTAGTGTCACCGGGACAGCAAGCAATCAGCCCCAGCATTTT. This gives the protein CASSVTGTASNQPQHF.

The chain carries TRBV9 and TRBJ1-2; 8 bases map to TRBD1. This CDR3 has 13 amino acids. In germline, CDR1 is SGDLS, CDR2 YYNGEE. Germline trimming cut 3 bases from V and 8 bases from J; bases unmatched to any gene: 6. In DNA, the CDR3 is TGTGCCAGCAGCGGAGACAGGGGCGGGGGCTACACCTTC. This gives the protein CASSGDRGGGYTF.

The chain carries TRBV7-8 and TRBJ2-1, with D perhaps TRBD2 (6 bases). With 4 bases removed from V and 9 bases from J, the gap between germline ends came to 19 bases. Germline CDR1 reads SGHVS; CDR2 reads FQNEAQ. This CDR3 region has 15 residues. The CDR3 sequence is CASSSEGFRGSEQFF. The DNA for the CDR3 is TGTGCCAGCAGCTCCGAGGGCTTTCGGGGGAGTGAGCAGTTCTTC.

V usage is TRBV11-3 and J usage is TRBJ2-7; D might be TRBD2 (6 bases). CDR1 and CDR2 (germline): SGHNT, YENEEA. V gave up 5 bases and J gave up 4 bases, with 12 bases separating them. The CDR3 contains 13 residues. The CDR3 sequence: CASSRLGGYEQYF. In nucleotides, the CDR3 is TGTGCCAGCAGCCGACTCGGGGGTTACGAGCAGTACTTC.

This sequence joins TRBV6-6 and TRBJ1-5, with D unclear. With 2 bases removed from V and 9 bases from J, the gap between germline ends came to 11 bases. The germline CDR1 and CDR2 sequences are MNHNY and SVGAGI (reference sequence). The CDR3 length is 13 residues. The CDR3 loop reads CASSYEQTRPQHF. The CDR3 DNA reads as TGTGCCAGCAGTTACGAGCAAACGAGGCCCCAGCATTTT.